These 9 T cell receptor beta chains came from one sample sequenced in a study of blood T cell repertoires in COVID-19. Clones were sequenced by immunoSEQ multiplex PCR, and TCRdb holds only the in-frame ones, with some missing. The sample lists 200,000 to 300,000 clones, roughly nine tenths occurring once. The sample comprised PBMCs or T cells enriched from blood (not recorded which). The receptor source for this set is a woman in her late teens or twenties who had recovered from COVID-19.

This clone has just a few counts. The rearrangement joins TRBV5-1 to TRBJ2-3; the D gene is possibly TRBD2 (6 bases). Per germline, CDR1 SGHRS and CDR2 YFSETQ. The CDR3 contains 12 residues. Deletions cut 5 bases from V and 5 bases from J, with 9 bases between. The CDR3 nucleotides read TGCGCCAGCAGAACGGGAGAAGATACGCAGTATTTT. Translating it yields CASRTGEDTQYF.

The chain is built from TRBV29-1 and TRBJ2-7; 15 bases map to TRBD2. The CDR3 runs 14 residues. Looked up from germline, CDR1 is SQVTM and CDR2 is ANQGSEA. The J segment lost 4 bases and the V segment lost 7 bases, leaving 5 bases of the junction unmatched. The CDR3: CSAGTSGRWYEQYF. Here the CDR3 DNA reads TGCAGCGCCGGGACTAGCGGGAGGTGGTACGAGCAGTACTTC.

The chain links TRBV9 to TRBJ2-7; D possibly corresponds to TRBD2 (6 bases). Germline loops: CDR1 SGDLS, CDR2 YYNGEE. The ends were cut back, 2 bases at V and 4 bases at J, with 16 bases in the middle. This CDR3 contains 15 residues. The CDR3 region is CASSVGLAFDYEQYF. The DNA of the CDR3 is TGTGCCAGCAGCGTCGGGCTAGCGTTCGATTACGAGCAGTACTTC.

V gene TRBV5-1 combines with J gene TRBJ2-2; D is perhaps TRBD1 (5 bases). The V gene lost 2 bases and the J gene lost 3 bases, with 8 bases spanning the gap. Germline CDR1 reads SGHRS; CDR2 reads YFSETQ. This CDR3 region has 14 residues. CDR3 protein: CASSFRGDTGELFF. The DNA for the CDR3 is TGCGCCAGCAGCTTTAGGGGCGACACCGGGGAGCTGTTTTTT. Supplemented by reference TRBV5-1 and TRBJ2-2, the full variable domain reads KAGVTQTPRYLIKTRGQQVTLSCSPISGHRSVSWYQQTPGQGLQFLFEYFSETQRNKGNFPGRFSGRQFSNSRSEMNVSTLELGDSALYLCASSFRGDTGELFFGEGSRLTVL.

The chain is built from TRBV11-1 and TRBJ1-2; D is unclear. V was trimmed by 3 bases and J by 1 base, leaving 6 bases between them. This CDR3 has 13 amino acids. The germline V gene encodes CDR1 SGHAT and CDR2 FQDESV (reference sequence). The DNA for the CDR3 is TGTGCCAGCAGCTTCCCCTTTAACTATGGCTACACCTTC. Protein sequence: CASSFPFNYGYTF.

The V call is TRBV4-3, the J call TRBJ1-2; tentatively, D is TRBD1 (6 bases). The CDR3 has 16 amino acids. CDR1 and CDR2 (germline): LGHNA, YSLEER. V was pared by 3 bases and J by 4 bases, with 18 bases between. The CDR3 is CASSHRGGGRIYGYTF. The CDR3 nucleotides read TGCGCCAGCAGCCACCGTGGGGGGGGCAGAATCTATGGCTACACCTTC.

The chain recombines TRBV3-1 (or the pseudogene TRBV3-2) with TRBJ2-7; D is perhaps TRBD2 (5 bases). The CDR3 totals 14 residues. Germline V gene sequence: CDR1 LGHDT, CDR2 YNNKEL (reference sequence). Deletions cut 1 base from V and 9 bases from J, with 16 bases between. As DNA, the CDR3 is TGTGCCAGCAGCCAAGCGGGGTTAAGGGATAGGCAGTACTTC. Residues: CASSQAGLRDRQYF.

This clone showed up just once. The rearrangement joins TRBV11-2 to TRBJ2-4; D unclear. Trimming left V 5 bases short and J 1 base short, with 9 bases between. The CDR3 is 14 residues long. From germline, CDR1 is SGHAT and CDR2 FQNNGV. CDR3 coding DNA: TGTGCCAGCAGCGAGTTGCGTGCCAAAAACATTCAGTACTTC. Translation: CASSELRAKNIQYF.

The chain has TRBV12-3 or TRBV12-4 and TRBJ1-6; tentatively, D is TRBD1 (6 bases). The CDR3 is made up of 13 amino acids. Trimming shortened V by 11 bases and J by 6 bases, and 14 bases separated the two germline ends. The CDR3 spells CASRMDSNSPLHF. As DNA, the CDR3 is TGTGCCTCCCGTATGGACAGTAATTCACCCCTCCACTTT.